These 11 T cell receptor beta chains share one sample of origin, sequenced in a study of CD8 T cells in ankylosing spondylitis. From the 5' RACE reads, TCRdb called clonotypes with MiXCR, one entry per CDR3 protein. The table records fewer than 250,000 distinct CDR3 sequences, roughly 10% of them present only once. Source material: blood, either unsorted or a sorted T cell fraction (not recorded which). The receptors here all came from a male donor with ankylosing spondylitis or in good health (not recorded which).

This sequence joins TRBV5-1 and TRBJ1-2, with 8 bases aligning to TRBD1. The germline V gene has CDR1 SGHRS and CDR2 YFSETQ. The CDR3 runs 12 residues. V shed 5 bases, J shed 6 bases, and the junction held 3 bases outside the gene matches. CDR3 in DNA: TGCGCCAGCAGGTTGACAGGGGATGGCTACACCTTC. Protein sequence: CASRLTGDGYTF.

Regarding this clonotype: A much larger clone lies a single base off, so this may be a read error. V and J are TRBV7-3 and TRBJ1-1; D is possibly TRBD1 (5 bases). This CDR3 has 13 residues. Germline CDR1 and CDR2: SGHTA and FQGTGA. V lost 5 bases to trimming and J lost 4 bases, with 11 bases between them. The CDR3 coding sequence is TGTGCCAGCAGCCTCCAGGGACCCACTGAAGCTTTCTTT. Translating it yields CASSLQGPTEAFF.

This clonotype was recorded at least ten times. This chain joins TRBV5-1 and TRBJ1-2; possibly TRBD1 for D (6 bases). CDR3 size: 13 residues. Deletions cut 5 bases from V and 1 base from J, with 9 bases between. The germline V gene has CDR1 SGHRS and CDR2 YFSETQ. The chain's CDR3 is CASSEDSNYGYTF. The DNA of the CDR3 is TGCGCCAGCAGTGAGGACAGTAACTATGGCTACACCTTC.

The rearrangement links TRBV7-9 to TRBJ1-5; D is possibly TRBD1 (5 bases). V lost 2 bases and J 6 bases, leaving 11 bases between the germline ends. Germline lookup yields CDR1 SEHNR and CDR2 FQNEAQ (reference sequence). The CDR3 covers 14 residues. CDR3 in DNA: TGTGCCAGCAGCTTACCGGGGGGAGGTCAGCCCCAGCATTTT. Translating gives CASSLPGGGQPQHF.

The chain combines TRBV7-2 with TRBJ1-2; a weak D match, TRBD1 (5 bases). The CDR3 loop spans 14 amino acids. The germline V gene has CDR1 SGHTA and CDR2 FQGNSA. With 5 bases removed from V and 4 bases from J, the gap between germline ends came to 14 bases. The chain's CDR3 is CASSPPGTSYGYTF. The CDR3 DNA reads TGTGCCAGCAGCCCCCCCGGGACCTCCTATGGCTACACCTTC.

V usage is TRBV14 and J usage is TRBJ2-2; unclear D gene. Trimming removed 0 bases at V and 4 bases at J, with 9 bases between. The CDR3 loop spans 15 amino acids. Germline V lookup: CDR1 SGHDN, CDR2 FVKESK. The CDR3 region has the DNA TGTGCCAGCAGCCAAGATCGTCTAATCACCGGGGAGCTGTTTTTT. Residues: CASSQDRLITGELFF. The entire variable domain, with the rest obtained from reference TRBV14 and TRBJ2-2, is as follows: EAGVTQFPSHSVIEKGQTVTLRCDPISGHDNLYWYRRVMGKEIKFLLHFVKESKQDESGMPNNRFLAERTGGTYSTLKVQPAELEDSGVYFCASSQDRLITGELFFGEGSRLTVL.

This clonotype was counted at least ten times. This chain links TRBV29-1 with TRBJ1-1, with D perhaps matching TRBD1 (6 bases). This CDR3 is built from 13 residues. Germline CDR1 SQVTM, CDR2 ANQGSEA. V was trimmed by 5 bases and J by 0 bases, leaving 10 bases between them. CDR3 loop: CSVLRGVNTEAFF. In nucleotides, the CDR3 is TGCAGCGTTCTTAGGGGGGTGAACACTGAAGCTTTCTTT.

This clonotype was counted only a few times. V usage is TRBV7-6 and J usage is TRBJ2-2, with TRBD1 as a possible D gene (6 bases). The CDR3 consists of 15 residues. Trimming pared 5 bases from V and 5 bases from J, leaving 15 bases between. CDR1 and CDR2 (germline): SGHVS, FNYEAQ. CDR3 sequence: CASSPSQGWTGELFF. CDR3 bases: TGTGCCAGCAGCCCGTCGCAGGGGTGGACCGGGGAGCTGTTTTTT.

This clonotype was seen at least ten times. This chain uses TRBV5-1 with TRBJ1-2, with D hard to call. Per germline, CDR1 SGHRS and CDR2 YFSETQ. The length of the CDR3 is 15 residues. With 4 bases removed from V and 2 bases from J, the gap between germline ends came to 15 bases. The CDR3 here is CASSPGEHHNYGYTF. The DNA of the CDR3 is TGCGCCAGCAGCCCCGGGGAGCACCACAACTATGGCTACACCTTC.

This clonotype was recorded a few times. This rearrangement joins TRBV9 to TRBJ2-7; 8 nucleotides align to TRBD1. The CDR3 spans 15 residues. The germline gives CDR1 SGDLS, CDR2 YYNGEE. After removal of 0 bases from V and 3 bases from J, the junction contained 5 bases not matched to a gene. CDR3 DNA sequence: TGTGCCAGCAGCGTAGAAGCACAGGGGGTCTACGAGCAGTACTTC. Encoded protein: CASSVEAQGVYEQYF.

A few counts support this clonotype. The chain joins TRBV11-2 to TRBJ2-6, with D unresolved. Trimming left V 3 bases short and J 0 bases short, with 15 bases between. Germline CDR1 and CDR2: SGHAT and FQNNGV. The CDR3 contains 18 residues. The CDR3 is CASSLGRKLGSGANVLTF. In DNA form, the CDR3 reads TGTGCCAGCAGCTTGGGTCGAAAACTTGGCTCTGGGGCCAACGTCCTGACTTTC.